These 31 T cell receptor beta chains originate from one sample sequenced in a study of tumor-infiltrating lymphocytes in primary liver carcinoma. From about 19-30 mg of unsorted bulk tissue, DNA and RNA were co-extracted together. The authors made TCR beta cDNA from approximately 490 ng total RNA with a constant-region primer. Slightly modified ARM-PCR served as the procedure for the TCR beta libraries. These libraries came from three rounds of nested multiplex PCR. Amplification in the first two PCR rounds was performed using TRBV1-TRBV30 forward primers and a C-beta reverse primer for about 10 cycles each. TCRdb ran MiXCR on the multiplex PCR reads and lists one entry per CDR3 protein. Here the sample spans 150,000 to 200,000 distinct CDR3 sequences, around four fifths being singletons. Sequencing was done on a sample of tumor tissue from primary liver carcinoma. The receptors stem from a man aged 35 to 55 with primary liver carcinoma and hepatitis B virus infection.

Notes on this clonotype: With a much larger clone just one base away, this may be a read error. This sequence joins TRBV2 and TRBJ2-2, with D possibly being TRBD1 or TRBD2 (5 bases each). This CDR3 has 15 residues. The germline V gene has CDR1 SNHLY and CDR2 FYNNEI. The germline V and J ends were trimmed by 2 bases and 10 bases, with 17 bases remaining between them. The CDR3 sequence is CASSEKGTGFSELFF. Written as DNA, the CDR3 is TGTGCCAGCAGTGAAAAGGGGACGGGATTTTCGGAGCTGTTTTTT.

This clonotype was counted only a few times. Possible read error: a much larger clone is one base away. This chain connects TRBV4-1 to TRBJ2-7; D is perhaps TRBD2 (5 bases). CDR3 length: 11 amino acids. Germline values: CDR1 MGHRA, CDR2 YSYEKL. CDR3 residues: CASGQGSEQYF. The CDR3 DNA follows: TGCGCCAGCGGCCAAGGGAGTGAGCAGTACTTC.

A remark on this clonotype: The CDR3 carries no conserved terminal phenylalanine or tryptophan, so it likely arises from a read error. The rearrangement joins TRBV29-1 to TRBJ2-1; 11 bases map to TRBD2. The CDR3 totals 14 residues. V lost 6 bases, J lost 3 bases, and 4 bases stayed unmatched. Germline V gene sequence: CDR1 SQVTM, CDR2 ANQGSEA. CDR3 nucleotides: TGCAGCGTCCGGGGACTAGCGGTCTACAATGAGCAGTTCCTC. It yields the protein CSVRGLAVYNEQFL.

Regarding this clonotype: This is likely a read error, given that the CDR3 carries no conserved phenylalanine or tryptophan at its end. This chain uses TRBV12-3 or TRBV12-4 with TRBJ2-1, with 10 bases aligning to TRBD2. The CDR3 sequence is 15 residues long. CDR3 amino acids: CASTLQAGGPHVQFL. The CDR3 region has the DNA TGTGCCAGCACTTTACAAGCGGGAGGGCCCCATGTGCAGTTCCTC.

Worth noting for this clonotype: One end of the junction does not line up with germline, which may come from a read error. The chain is built from TRBV6-5 and TRBJ2-7, with a possible D match to TRBD1 (5 bases). CDR3 size: 12 residues. Germline CDR1 reads MNHEY; CDR2 reads SVGAGI. CDR3 coding DNA: TGTGCCAGCACTTCCTCAGGGTACGAGGAGTACTTC. Its protein product is CASTSSGYEEYF.

The chain links TRBV6-5 to TRBJ2-7; no firm D call. There are 16 residues in the CDR3. Trimming stripped 5 bases from V and 4 bases from J, with 21 bases between. Germline assignment: CDR1 MNHEY and CDR2 SVGAGI. CDR3 sequence: CASSRTPAIGRYEQYF. The CDR3 coding sequence is TGTGCCAGCAGTCGCACTCCAGCTATTGGTCGGTACGAGCAGTACTTC.

Regarding this clonotype: At one end the junction does not follow the germline gene, possibly because of a read error. The chain combines TRBV5-1 with TRBJ1-1, with 7 bases identical to TRBD1. The CDR3 length is 17 residues. Germline CDR1 SGHRS, CDR2 YFSETQ. CDR3 bases: TGCGCCAGTAGCTTGGTCTGGGGTCAGGGGGAGAACACTGAAGCTTTCTTT. This encodes CASSLVWGQGENTEAFF.

The chain uses TRBV6-1 and TRBJ2-1, with 7 bases that match TRBD1. Germline loops: CDR1 MNHNS, CDR2 SASEGT. This CDR3 comprises 14 residues. J gave up 5 bases and V 6 bases, and 7 bases lay outside the gene matches. DNA of the CDR3: TGTGCCAGCAGCTTCGGACAGGTAAACAATGAGCAGTTCTTC. Translation gives CASSFGQVNNEQFF.

A few counts support this clonotype. The chain couples TRBV25-1 to TRBJ2-1; D is possibly TRBD2 (7 bases). CDR3 length: 17 residues. V gave up 1 base and J gave up 9 bases, with 22 bases separating them. In germline, CDR1 is MGHDK, CDR2 SYGVNS. CDR3 amino acids: CASSELGAPGLVGEQFF. The CDR3 nucleotides are TGTGCCAGCAGTGAATTGGGGGCGCCCGGACTAGTAGGTGAGCAGTTCTTC.

Concerning this clonotype: The junction shows a germline mismatch at one end, possibly a read error. The chain is built from TRBV29-1 and TRBJ2-7, with D hard to call. There are 14 residues in the CDR3. Germline CDR1 is SQVTM and CDR2 is ANQGSEA. In DNA form, the CDR3 reads TGCAGCGTTTGGACGGCTGAAATGTCCTATGAGCAGTACTTC. Protein: CSVWTAEMSYEQYF.

A remark on this clonotype: The junction shows a germline mismatch at one end, possibly a read error. The gene calls are TRBV5-4 and TRBJ2-4; no clear D. The CDR3 is 14 amino acids. CDR1 and CDR2 from the germline V gene are SGHNT and YYREEE (reference sequence). In DNA, the CDR3 is TGTGCCAGCAGCTTAGGGTCCGCCATATACATTCAGTATTTC. Translation gives CASSLGSAIYIQYF.

Details on this clonotype: As the CDR3 is not closed by the conserved phenylalanine or tryptophan, this likely results from a read error. The chain carries TRBV6-1 and TRBJ2-2; D may correspond to TRBD1 or TRBD2 (5 bases each). Germline CDR1 and CDR2: MNHNS and SASEGT. The CDR3 sequence is 14 residues long. CDR3 in DNA: TGTGCCAGCAGTGAATTAGTGAACACCGGGGACCTGTTTCTT. Its protein product is CASSELVNTGDLFL.

Concerning this clonotype: One end of the junction does not line up with germline, which may come from a read error. The V gene is TRBV11-1, the J gene TRBJ2-1; TRBD2 matches 11 bases. The germline gives CDR1 SGHAT, CDR2 FQDESV (reference sequence). The CDR3 spans 14 residues. The CDR3: CVSSFPGTSGEQFF. The CDR3 region has the DNA TGTGTCAGCAGCTTTCCCGGGACTAGCGGTGAGCAGTTCTTC.

The V gene is TRBV5-1, the J gene TRBJ1-1, with no clear D. V was trimmed by 3 bases and J by 1 base, leaving 16 bases between them. The germline CDR1 and CDR2 sequences are SGHRS and YFSETQ. CDR3 length equals 16 residues. The CDR3, as DNA: TGCGCCAGCAGCTCCAACCCACCGAGGTCGAACACTGAAGCTTTCTTT. Translation gives CASSSNPPRSNTEAFF.

Comments on this clonotype: No conserved phenylalanine or tryptophan ends this CDR3, so it is likely a read error. The V call is TRBV11-1, the J call TRBJ2-7, with a weak D call TRBD2 (6 bases). Germline CDR1 is SGHAT and CDR2 is FQDESV (reference sequence). The CDR3 runs to 17 residues. CDR3 amino acids: CASSLGPEGESSYEQYL. CDR3 nucleotide sequence: TGTGCCAGCAGTTTAGGGCCGGAGGGTGAAAGCTCCTACGAGCAGTACCTC.

In the case of this clonotype: Its ends do not fully match the called genes, so a read error is possible. The chain links TRBV6-1 to TRBJ2-7, with 8 positions matching TRBD1. CDR1 and CDR2 from the germline V gene are MNHNS and SASEGT. This CDR3 is 14 amino acids long. The CDR3 nucleotides read TGTGACAGCCAACTGACAGGGGTCCCCTATGAGCAGTATTTC. Amino acid sequence: CDSQLTGVPYEQYF.

Of note for this clonotype: The junction departs from the called germline gene at one end, perhaps through a read error. The chain is built from TRBV14 and TRBJ2-1; D ambiguous. Per the germline V gene, CDR1 is SGHDN and CDR2 is FVKESK. This CDR3 contains 14 residues. The CDR3 DNA reads TGTGCCAGCGGCCAAAATCTCGAAACCAGTGAGCAGTTCTTC. Translation: CASGQNLETSEQFF.

Turning to this clonotype: At one boundary the junction diverges from the germline segment, which might be a read error. This sequence joins TRBV29-1 and TRBJ1-1; perhaps TRBD1 as D (5 bases). CDR3 length: 15 residues. Germline V CDR1 and CDR2: SQVTM, ANQGSEA. This CDR3 reads CSGGPEGYQITEAFF. DNA of the CDR3: TGCAGCGGGGGACCGGAAGGCTATCAGATCACTGAGGCTTTCTTT.

Concerning this clonotype itself: One end of the junction does not line up with germline, which may come from a read error. The chain employs TRBV5-1 and TRBJ2-1; 10 bases line up with TRBD2. CDR1 and CDR2 (germline): SGHRS, YFSETQ. This CDR3 spans 16 amino acids. In nucleotides, the CDR3 is TGCGCCAGCAGCTTGACTTTAGCGGGGGGCGGCAATGAGAAGTTCTTC. Translation gives CASSLTLAGGGNEKFF.

Comment on this clonotype: A read error may account for a junction end that differs from germline. The J gene is TRBJ2-7, the V gene TRBV6-5; TRBD2 might be the D (6 bases). The CDR3 loop spans 14 amino acids. Per germline, CDR1 MNHEY and CDR2 SVGAGI. The CDR3 here is CASSSPDAGYEHYF. CDR3 nucleotides: TGTGCCAGCAGTTCCCCGGACGCGGGATACGAGCACTACTTC.

In the case of this clonotype: Compared with germline, one end of the junction differs, possibly owing to a read error. The rearrangement links TRBV29-1 to TRBJ1-1; D is perhaps TRBD1 (5 bases). The CDR3 sequence is 15 residues long. Germline CDR1 is SQVTM and CDR2 is ANQGSEA. The CDR3 sequence: CSLAPWWGMNTAAFF. CDR3 nucleotides: TGCAGCCTTGCCCCATGGTGGGGGATGAACACTGCAGCTTTCTTT.

With regard to this clonotype: One end of the junction fails to match germline, which may point to a read error. The chain recombines TRBV5-1 with TRBJ1-1; D is uncertain. The germline gives CDR1 SGHRS, CDR2 YFSETQ. This CDR3 has 15 amino acids. This CDR3 is CASSSKVRQNTKAFF. CDR3 in DNA: TGCGCCAGCAGCTCCAAGGTACGTCAGAACACTAAAGCTTTCTTT.

The chain links TRBV5-4 to TRBJ2-1, with 8 bases fitting TRBD2. There are 17 residues in the CDR3. With V trimmed by 5 bases and J by 3 bases, 13 bases remained unmatched. CDR1 is SGHNT and CDR2 is YYREEE in the germline V gene (reference sequence). The CDR3 protein is CASSLATSVRLYNEQFF. CDR3 nucleotides: TGTGCCAGCAGTCTCGCGACTAGCGTGAGGCTCTACAATGAGCAGTTCTTC.

This clonotype was seen just once. This sequence may be a read error, since a much larger clone differs from it by one base. Without the conserved terminal phenylalanine or tryptophan, this CDR3 likely stems from a read error. The gene calls are TRBV30 and TRBJ2-5; a possible D gene is TRBD2 (6 bases). From germline, CDR1 is GTSNPN and CDR2 SVGIG (reference sequence). CDR3 size: 12 residues. Deletions cut 2 bases from V and 7 bases from J, with 11 bases between. CDR3 in amino acids: CAWSLMGGTQYV. CDR3 nucleotides: TGTGCCTGGAGTCTCATGGGGGGGACCCAGTACGTC.

This clonotype was seen a single time. The junction shows a germline mismatch at one end, possibly a read error. The rearrangement uses TRBV6-1 and TRBJ2-4; D perhaps matches TRBD2 (5 bases). This CDR3 has 17 residues. CDR1 and CDR2 from the germline V gene are MNHNS and SASEGT. This CDR3 reads CANGGGPTREAKKIQYF. For the CDR3, the DNA is TGTGCCAACGGTGGAGGTCCTACAAGGGAAGCCAAAAAGATTCAGTACTTC.

Points on this clonotype: The junction does not match germline at one end; this may be a read error. V gene TRBV11-2 combines with J gene TRBJ2-1; maybe TRBD2 (5 bases). Germline CDR1 is SGHAT and CDR2 is FQNNGV. CDR3 size: 14 residues. The CDR3 DNA reads as TGTGCCAGCATTCCCGATGGCGACTACAATGGGCAGTTCTTC. Translation: CASIPDGDYNGQFF. Looking up the rest from reference TRBV11-2 and TRBJ2-1 gives the full variable domain: EAGVAQSPRYKIIEKRQSVAFWCNPISGHATLYWYQQILGQGPKLLIQFQNNGVVDDSQLPKDRFSAERLKGVDSTLKIQPAKLEDSAVYLCASIPDGDYNGQFFGPGTRLTVL.

About this clonotype itself: At one boundary the junction diverges from the germline segment, which might be a read error. DNA for the CDR3: TGTGCCAGCTGTAGCGGGAGGGAAGGAGATCTCTCCTACGAGCTGTATTTC. Amino acid sequence: CASCSGREGDLSYELYF. This chain joins TRBV6-2 or TRBV6-3 and TRBJ2-7; TRBD2 matches 11 bases. This CDR3 is built from 17 residues. The germline CDR1 and CDR2 sequences are MNHEY and SVGEGT.

This clonotype has a handful of counts. One end of the junction is discordant with germline, which a read error may explain. The V and J genes are TRBV6-2 or TRBV6-3 and TRBJ2-5; D possibly corresponds to TRBD2 (5 bases). Germline CDR1 reads MNHEY; CDR2 reads SVGEGT. This CDR3 region has 15 residues. The CDR3 sequence: CASSPLLAGGEIQYF. The CDR3 DNA follows: TGTGCCAGCAGCCCCCTGCTAGCAGGCGGAGAGATCCAGTACTTC.

Turning to this clonotype: Its ends do not fully match the called genes, so a read error is possible. This chain links TRBV10-2 with TRBJ2-3; 10 positions match TRBD2. CDR1 WSHSY and CDR2 SAAADI come from the germline V gene. The CDR3 has 14 amino acids. Written as DNA, the CDR3 is TGCGCCAGCCAGCGGGAGGGCCGGACAGATACGCACTATTTC. Translated, it gives CASQREGRTDTHYF.

This CDR3 is CSVRQFGRNTEAFF. The CDR3, as DNA: TGCAGCGTCCGCCAGTTCGGGAGAAACACTGAAGCTTTCTTT. This chain links TRBV29-1 with TRBJ1-1; D remains ambiguous. Germline-derived CDR1 and CDR2 are SQVTM and ANQGSEA. V dropped 6 bases and J dropped 2 bases, with 16 bases sitting between them. The length of the CDR3 is 14 residues.

The sample holds one count of this clonotype. A read error may be the cause here, since a much bigger clone is one base away. The V and J genes are TRBV5-1 and TRBJ2-1; no clear D. This CDR3 comprises 12 residues. The germline gives CDR1 SGHRS, CDR2 YFSETQ. Trimming took 5 bases from V and 8 from J, leaving 11 bases between them. CDR3 nucleotides: TGCGCCAGCAGTTATCTAGACTATGAGCAGTTCTTC. This codes for CASSYLDYEQFF.